What follows are 23 T cell receptor beta chains derived from one specimen sequenced in a study of blood T cell repertoires in COVID-19. The data were produced by immunoSEQ multiplex PCR, yet TCRdb's version contains in-frame clones alone and is incomplete. The repertoire holds about 290,000 clones, with around nine tenths as singletons. Material for sequencing was PBMCs or T cells enriched from blood (not recorded which). The receptors originated from a middle-aged woman who had recovered from COVID-19.

This clone occurred once. V gene TRBV25-1 combines with J gene TRBJ1-1, with TRBD1 matching over 7 bases. Trimming cost V 5 bases and J 1 base; bases outside gene matches: 10. The germline V gene has CDR1 MGHDK and CDR2 SYGVNS. The CDR3 consists of 16 residues. This CDR3 is CASSPQGVVSNTEAFF. The CDR3 DNA follows: TGTGCCAGCAGTCCCCAGGGGGTGGTTTCGAACACTGAAGCTTTCTTT.

The V gene is TRBV28, the J gene TRBJ2-2, with 12 bases fitting TRBD2. The CDR3 is made up of 15 amino acids. CDR1 and CDR2 from the germline V gene are MDHEN and SYDVKM. V shed 6 bases, J shed 6 bases, and the junction held 5 bases outside the gene matches. CDR3 nucleotide sequence: TGTGCCAGCAGATCTAGCGGGAGGGCCTCCGGGGAGCTGTTTTTT. Translating gives CASRSSGRASGELFF. The whole variable domain, filled in from reference TRBV28 and TRBJ2-2, reads DVKVTQSSRYLVKRTGEKVFLECVQDMDHENMFWYRQDPGLGLRLIYFSYDVKMKEKGDIPEGYSVSREKKERFSLILESASTNQTSMYLCASRSSGRASGELFFGEGSRLTVL.

The chain links TRBV7-2 to TRBJ1-6; 12 bases align to TRBD1. Germline CDR1 and CDR2: SGHTA and FQGNSA. The V and J ends lost 5 bases and 10 bases, in that order; junction bases with no gene match: 3. The CDR3 is made up of 14 amino acids. CDR3 region: CASSPGQGASPLHF. The CDR3 DNA reads TGTGCCAGCAGCCCGGGACAGGGGGCCTCACCCCTCCACTTT.

The chain couples TRBV18 to TRBJ2-7; 7 bases agree with TRBD1. V lost 1 base to trimming and J lost 2 bases; unmatched junction nucleotides: 2. CDR1 KGHSH and CDR2 LQKENI come from the germline V gene. The CDR3 is 14 amino acids. The CDR3 sequence: CASSPLGQTYEQYF. The CDR3, as DNA: TGTGCCAGCTCACCACTGGGACAGACCTACGAGCAGTACTTC. The full variable domain, completed using reference TRBV18 and TRBJ2-7, is NAGVMQNPRHLVRRRGQEARLRCSPMKGHSHVYWYRQLPEEGLKFMVYLQKENIIDESGMPKERFSAEFPKEGPSILRIQQVVRGDSAAYFCASSPLGQTYEQYFGPGTRLTVT.

The V call is TRBV29-1, the J call TRBJ2-1; a possible D gene is TRBD2 (6 bases). The germline CDR1 and CDR2 sequences are SQVTM and ANQGSEA. This CDR3 comprises 17 residues. Trimming pared 1 base from V and 2 bases from J, leaving 18 bases between. The CDR3 nucleotides read TGCAGCGTTGAAGGGGGTGGATGGAGGGATACCTACAATGAGCAGTTCTTC. As protein: CSVEGGGWRDTYNEQFF.

V usage is TRBV19 and J usage is TRBJ2-3; 7 positions agree with TRBD1. CDR3 size: 14 residues. V lost 5 bases and J lost 5; bases outside the gene matches: 7. CDR1 and CDR2 (germline): LNHDA, SQIVND (reference sequence). The CDR3 DNA reads as TGTGCCAGTAGTTCAGGGGGTAATCGAGATACGCAGTATTTT. Protein sequence: CASSSGGNRDTQYF.

The chain joins TRBV3-1 (or the pseudogene TRBV3-2) to TRBJ2-5, with 7 positions matching TRBD2. J was trimmed by 3 bases and V by 3 bases; bases with no gene match: 4. Germline CDR1 LGHDT, CDR2 YNNKEL (reference sequence). This CDR3 comprises 14 residues. The CDR3: CASSHLGGEETQYF. The DNA for the CDR3 is TGTGCCAGCAGCCATTTGGGGGGGGAAGAGACCCAGTACTTC.

J is TRBJ2-1 and V is TRBV7-9; 9 nucleotides match TRBD2. Germline-derived CDR1 and CDR2 are SEHNR and FQNEAQ (reference sequence). This CDR3 spans 14 amino acids. After removal of 4 bases from V and 8 bases from J, the junction contained 6 bases not matched to a gene. In nucleotides, the CDR3 is TGTGCCAGCAGCTGGGGACTAGCTGTCTATGAGCAGTTCTTC. Its protein is CASSWGLAVYEQFF. Based on the CDR3 plus reference TRBV7-9 and TRBJ2-1, the full variable domain is DTGVSQNPRHKITKRGQNVTFRCDPISEHNRLYWYRQTLGQGPEFLTYFQNEAQLEKSRLLSDRFSAERPKGSFSTLEIQRTEQGDSAMYLCASSWGLAVYEQFFGPGTRLTVL.

The chain recombines TRBV19 with TRBJ1-3; unclear D gene. Germline CDR1 is LNHDA and CDR2 is SQIVND (reference sequence). Trimming cost V 7 bases and J 7 bases, with 14 bases left between them. This CDR3 comprises 13 residues. The CDR3 coding sequence is TGTGCCAGTACCCCTGAGCTAGCGAACACCATATATTTT. It is translated as CASTPELANTIYF.

The rearrangement links TRBV5-4 to TRBJ2-1, with D tentatively TRBD1 (5 bases). Germline V gene data show CDR1 as SGHNT and CDR2 as YYREEE (reference sequence). This CDR3 has 12 residues. V was clipped by 0 bases and J by 7 bases, with 5 bases between them. This CDR3 is CASSLDRNEQFF. The CDR3 DNA sequence: TGTGCCAGCAGCTTGGACAGGAATGAGCAGTTCTTC.

The rearrangement uses TRBV19 and TRBJ2-6; TRBD2 aligns across 10 bases. The V segment lost 5 bases and the J segment 0 bases; nucleotides outside the gene matches: 4. The CDR3 has 17 amino acids. Germline values: CDR1 LNHDA, CDR2 SQIVND (reference sequence). In DNA form, the CDR3 reads TGTGCCAGTAGTCTGGGACTAGCGAGCTCTGGGGCCAACGTCCTGACTTTC. Its translation is CASSLGLASSGANVLTF.

Of note for this clone: The same CDR3 is also encoded by other DNA sequences in this sample. V is TRBV7-2 and J is TRBJ1-2; 7 bases fit TRBD1. The CDR3 totals 13 residues. Germline lookup yields CDR1 SGHTA and CDR2 FQGNSA. V lost 1 base, J lost 6 bases, and 2 bases stayed unmatched. The CDR3 region is CASSLGQGDGYTF. The CDR3 nucleotides are TGTGCCAGCAGCTTAGGACAGGGTGATGGCTACACCTTC.

This clone appeared once. The chain recombines TRBV9 with TRBJ1-3; a weak D match, TRBD1 (5 bases). Germline assignment: CDR1 SGDLS and CDR2 YYNGEE. V lost 4 bases and J lost 0, with 11 bases in between. The CDR3 sequence is 15 residues long. The CDR3 spells CASSPDSSSGNTIYF. DNA for the CDR3: TGTGCCAGCAGCCCAGACAGCTCCTCTGGAAACACCATATATTTT.

This chain connects TRBV6-5 to TRBJ1-2, with 8 positions matching TRBD1. The CDR3 is 13 amino acids. From germline, CDR1 is MNHEY and CDR2 SVGAGI. Trimming removed 5 bases from V and 7 bases from J; junction bases left unmatched: 6. The DNA for the CDR3 is TGTGCCAGCAGTATGACAGGGGAGGGTGGCTACACCTTC. Amino acids: CASSMTGEGGYTF.

This chain joins TRBV18 and TRBJ1-2; TRBD1 might be the D (6 bases). The germline V gene encodes CDR1 KGHSH and CDR2 LQKENI. The CDR3 is 14 amino acids. Deletions cut 4 bases from V and 1 base from J, with 10 bases between. CDR3 sequence (DNA): TGTGCCAGCTCACTATACAGGGATAACTATGGCTACACCTTC. It is translated as CASSLYRDNYGYTF. The complete variable domain, with remaining parts taken from reference TRBV18 and TRBJ1-2, reads NAGVMQNPRHLVRRRGQEARLRCSPMKGHSHVYWYRQLPEEGLKFMVYLQKENIIDESGMPKERFSAEFPKEGPSILRIQQVVRGDSAAYFCASSLYRDNYGYTFGSGTRLTVV.

This clone was seen a few times. V usage is TRBV2 and J usage is TRBJ2-1; D ambiguous. This CDR3 has 12 residues. Looked up from germline, CDR1 is SNHLY and CDR2 is FYNNEI. Trimming cost V 6 bases and J 7 bases, with 10 bases left between them. CDR3 sequence (DNA): TGTGCCAGCAGCCGTGACACTAATGAGCAGTTCTTC. Translated, it gives CASSRDTNEQFF.

The chain uses TRBV5-1 and TRBJ2-1; 10 bases fit TRBD2. Germline V gene data show CDR1 as SGHRS and CDR2 as YFSETQ. The CDR3 covers 15 residues. V was clipped by 4 bases and J by 4 bases; unmatched bases: 5. The CDR3 sequence: CASSRAGGDYNEQFF. CDR3 sequence (DNA): TGCGCCAGCAGCCGAGCGGGAGGGGATTACAATGAGCAGTTCTTC. The full variable domain, rest sourced from reference TRBV5-1 and TRBJ2-1, is KAGVTQTPRYLIKTRGQQVTLSCSPISGHRSVSWYQQTPGQGLQFLFEYFSETQRNKGNFPGRFSGRQFSNSRSEMNVSTLELGDSALYLCASSRAGGDYNEQFFGPGTRLTVL.

V usage is TRBV18 and J usage is TRBJ1-4; a possible D gene is TRBD1 (6 bases). From germline, CDR1 is KGHSH and CDR2 LQKENI. The CDR3 spans 14 residues. The V end was cut by 3 bases, the J end by 8 bases, with 13 bases between. CDR3 amino acids: CASSPQGWMEKLFF. In nucleotides, the CDR3 is TGTGCCAGCTCACCCCAGGGGTGGATGGAAAAACTGTTTTTT.

This chain joins TRBV27 and TRBJ1-2; 10 nucleotides agree with TRBD1. With 0 bases clipped from V and 6 bases from J, the junction kept 1 base outside the gene matches. This CDR3 region has 14 residues. CDR1 and CDR2 (germline): MNHEY, SMNVEV (reference sequence). The CDR3 DNA sequence: TGTGCCAGCAGTTTATCTGGGACAGGGGATGGCTACACCTTC. Translation gives CASSLSGTGDGYTF.

This rearrangement joins TRBV7-8 to TRBJ2-1; 7 nucleotides line up with TRBD2. The CDR3 has 16 residues. The ends lost 1 base at V and 5 bases at J; junction bases unmatched: 8. Germline V gene lookup returns CDR1 SGHVS and CDR2 FQNEAQ. The DNA of the CDR3 is TGTGCCAGCAGCTTAGTACGGCTAGCGGATGACAATGAGCAGTTCTTC. Residues: CASSLVRLADDNEQFF.

The rearrangement uses TRBV6-2 or TRBV6-3 and TRBJ1-5; D is possibly TRBD1 (5 bases). In germline, CDR1 is MNHEY, CDR2 SVGEGT. Between the trimmed V and J ends, which lost 3 bases and 5 bases, there was a span of 17 bases. The CDR3 runs 16 residues. The CDR3 sequence: CASSYQGMGWDQPQHF. The CDR3 DNA reads as TGTGCCAGCAGTTATCAGGGAATGGGATGGGATCAGCCCCAGCATTTT.

The chain recombines TRBV4-3 with TRBJ1-2; D is uncertain. Trimming left V 0 bases short and J 2 bases short, with 7 bases between. The germline V gene encodes CDR1 LGHNA and CDR2 YSLEER. The CDR3 is made up of 14 amino acids. Here the CDR3 DNA reads TGCGCCAGCAGCCAAGATGAGGGAAACTATGGCTACACCTTC. Encoded protein: CASSQDEGNYGYTF.

This clone came up once. The chain recombines TRBV5-4 with TRBJ1-6; tentative D call: TRBD1 (5 bases). The germline V gene has CDR1 SGHNT and CDR2 YYREEE (reference sequence). The V end lost 5 bases, the J end lost 0 bases, and 24 bases lay between the germline ends. This CDR3 has 20 amino acids. CDR3: CASSLKERDFPSSYNSPLHF. The CDR3 nucleotides read TGTGCCAGCAGTTTGAAAGAGAGGGACTTTCCCAGCTCCTATAATTCACCCCTCCACTTT.